The rows below give T cell receptor beta chains drawn from one sample of a study of shared T cell receptors in the human thymus. The data were produced by immunoSEQ multiplex PCR, yet TCRdb's version contains in-frame clones alone and is incomplete. Of about 500,000 clones listed, around 78% are singletons. This sample also belongs to another study, concerning human thymus T cells.

Sequenced: thymocytes. The origin of the receptors is a boy under two years old with a congenital heart defect. Both conserved end residues are part of each CDR3. A D gene is named only where the DNA matches it firmly. Not all rows give a size; the values are once, few, many and, for expanded clones, a class.

>TRBJ2-3|TRBD1|TRBV14|.
TGTGCCAGCAGCCAAGACCGACAGGGGTGGTCCCAGGATACGCAGTATTTT
CASSQDRQGWSQDTQYF
>TRBJ2-5|TRBD1|TRBV5-4|.
TGTGCCAGCAGCTTGGAGACAGGGGCAGAGGAGACCCAGTACTTC
CASSLETGAEETQYF
>TRBJ1-4|TRBD1|TRBV25-1|.
TGTGCCAGCAGCTCAACGAGACAGGGGGATGAAAAACTGTTTTTT
CASSSTRQGDEKLFF
>TRBJ2-1|.|TRBV30|few
TGTGCCTGGAGTGTAGGGAGGGGGAGTAACGACAATGAGCAGTTCTTC
CAWSVGRGSNDNEQFF
>TRBJ2-1|.|TRBV6-6|few
TGTGCCAGCAGTTACTCGCGGAATGAGCAGTTCTTC
CASSYSRNEQFF
>TRBJ2-7|.|TRBV29-1|.
TGCAGCGTTGGCAGTTCCGACGAGCAGTACTTC
CSVGSSDEQYF
>TRBJ2-1|.|TRBV27|.
TGTGCCAGCAGTCGGAGGCGGGCTAGCTCCTACAATGAGCAGTTCTTC
CASSRRRASSYNEQFF
>TRBJ1-1|.|TRBV6-4|.
TGTGCCAGCAGGGGGGTCAGCAGGGCAGGGGACACTGAAGCTTTCTTT
CASRGVSRAGDTEAFF
>TRBJ1-2|.|TRBV9|few
TGTGCCAGCACCTCTACAGTCTATGGCTACACCTTC
CASTSTVYGYTF
>TRBJ2-2|TRBD2|TRBV7-8|few
TGTGCCAGCAGCTTTAGCCTTTCCGGGACTAGCGGAAAGAACACCGGGGAGCTGTTTTTT
CASSFSLSGTSGKNTGELFF
>TRBJ2-7|.|TRBV2|few
TGTGCCAGCATTAGGAGGGACGGCACCTACGAGCAGTACTTC
CASIRRDGTYEQYF
>TRBJ2-2|TRBD2|TRBV30|.
TGTGCCTGGAGGGGGGCAAGCGGGAGAGCCGGGGAGCTGTTTTTT
CAWRGASGRAGELFF
>TRBJ2-7|.|TRBV6-1|.
TGTGCCAGCCCCGTGACAGAGTCCAGCTACGAGCAGTACTTC
CASPVTESSYEQYF
>TRBJ2-1|TRBD1|TRBV4-2|.
TGTGCCAGCAGCCAAGAACGGGACAGGGGCCCTGGTTCCTACAATGAGCAGTTCTTC
CASSQERDRGPGSYNEQFF
>TRBJ2-7|.|TRBV5-4|.
TGTGCCAGCAGTACCGAGGGCTACGAGCAGTACTTC
CASSTEGYEQYF